These T cell receptor beta chains were read from a single sample in a study of cytomegalovirus exposure and HLA in healthy donors. Profiling relied on immunoSEQ multiplex PCR, and the TCRdb table lists in-frame clones only, not all of them. The data contain about 66,000 clones, 95% to 96% of them seen just once; the ten biggest clones take up 0.85% to 1%. Sequencing was performed on PBMCs. These receptors all stem from a man aged 18 to 35 in good health and CMV-seronegative. The CDR3 runs from the conserved cysteine through the conserved F or W. Each record gives: V gene, D gene, clone size, J gene, CDR3 protein, CDR3 DNA. D genes are given only for firm matches. Size values are once, few and many counts, or a class for expanded clones, and some rows have none.

>TRBV7-7|-|once|TRBJ2-7
CASTHRGKDRGHGRTKQYF
TGTGCTAGCACCCATAGGGGGAAAGACAGGGGACACGGGAGGACGAAGCAGTACTTC
>TRBV30|-|-|TRBJ2-7
CAWSPHGKEQYF
TGTGCCTGGAGTCCACACGGGAAGGAGCAGTACTTC
>TRBV19|-|-|TRBJ2-4
CASSIDLNIQYF
TGTGCCAGTAGTATAGACCTAAACATTCAGTACTTC
>TRBV9|TRBD2|-|TRBJ2-7
CASSGGLAGPREQYF
TGTGCCAGCAGCGGGGGACTAGCGGGACCGCGCGAGCAGTACTTC
>TRBV15|-|-|TRBJ2-7
CATSSYGGYEQYF
TGTGCCACCAGCAGTTACGGTGGCTACGAGCAGTACTTC
>TRBV5-1|TRBD1|-|TRBJ2-7
CASSSGTGRPYEQYF
TGCGCCAGCAGCTCCGGGACAGGTCGCCCCTACGAGCAGTACTTC
>TRBV15|-|-|TRBJ2-1
CATSRRAGSDEQFF
TGTGCCACCAGCAGACGAGCAGGGTCTGATGAGCAGTTCTTC
>TRBV19|-|-|TRBJ2-2
CASTRQTNTGELFF
TGTGCCAGTACTCGACAGACGAACACCGGGGAGCTGTTTTTT
>TRBV6-6|-|medium-sized|TRBJ1-5
CASSYADNQPQHF
TGTGCCAGCAGTTACGCAGACAATCAGCCCCAGCATTTT
>TRBV15|-|-|TRBJ2-3
CATSRDIRGGFTDTQYF
TGTGCCACCAGCAGAGATATCAGGGGCGGTTTCACAGATACGCAGTATTTT
>TRBV6-5|TRBD1|-|TRBJ2-7
CASRRGQGSYEQYF
TGTGCCAGCAGAAGGGGACAGGGTTCCTACGAGCAGTACTTC
>TRBV6-1|-|-|TRBJ2-2
CASEDSSGEAGELFF
TGTGCCAGCGAGGACTCATCCGGGGAGGCCGGGGAGCTGTTTTTT
>TRBV21-1|-|-|TRBJ2-1
CASSKGRDRVRGSYNEQFF
TGTGCCAGCAGCAAAGGTCGGGACAGGGTAAGGGGCTCCTACAATGAGCAGTTCTTC
>TRBV5-1|-|once|TRBJ2-7
CASSLTSYEQYF
TGCGCCAGCAGCCTGACTAGTTACGAGCAGTACTTC
>TRBV5-5|TRBD1|-|TRBJ2-4
CASSPQDRDLSF
TGTGCCAGCAGCCCGCAGGACAGGGACTTGTCCTTC
>TRBV25-1|-|-|TRBJ1-5
CASSDSGYNQPQHF
TGTGCCAGCAGTGATAGTGGTTACAATCAGCCCCAGCATTTT
>TRBV21-1|-|-|TRBJ1-3
CASSKDWGPGNTIYF
-
>TRBV4-3|-|-|TRBJ2-7
CASSPGQSYEQYF
TGCGCCAGCAGCCCCGGACAGTCCTACGAGCAGTACTTC
>TRBV11-2|-|-|TRBJ2-2
CASSFANTGELFF
TGTGCCAGCAGCTTCGCGAACACCGGGGAGCTGTTTTTT
>TRBV4-2|-|-|TRBJ2-1
CASSQAVNEQFF
TGTGCCAGCAGCCAAGCAGTGAATGAGCAGTTCTTC
>TRBV6-5|-|-|TRBJ2-1
CASSYAGPYNEQFF
TGTGCCAGCAGTTATGCGGGGCCCTACAATGAGCAGTTCTTC
>TRBV19|TRBD1|-|TRBJ1-3
CASSNRGNGNTIYF
TGTGCCAGTAGCAACAGGGGTAATGGAAACACCATATATTTT
>TRBV28|-|-|TRBJ2-5
CASSLTVRETQYF
TGTGCCAGCAGTTTGACAGTGCGGGAGACCCAGTACTTC
>TRBV4-3|TRBD1|-|TRBJ1-2
CASSHLQGEKLVGSYGYTF
TGCGCCAGCAGCCACCTACAGGGGGAGAAACTCGTGGGAAGCTATGGCTACACCTTC
>TRBV7-9|-|-|TRBJ1-2
CASSNSRWNYGYTF
TGTGCCAGCAGCAATAGCCGATGGAACTATGGCTACACCTTC
>TRBV7-8|TRBD2|-|TRBJ2-1
CASSFSGSSYNEQFF
TGTGCCAGCAGCTTCAGCGGGAGCTCCTACAATGAGCAGTTCTTC
>TRBV6-5|TRBD2|-|TRBJ2-7
CASRGLAGVEQYF
TGTGCCAGCAGGGGACTAGCGGGAGTGGAGCAGTACTTC
>TRBV2|TRBD2|once|TRBJ2-1
CASSDGTSGPSGFEQFF
TGTGCCAGCAGTGATGGGACTAGCGGCCCTAGCGGGTTTGAGCAGTTCTTC
>TRBV29-1|-|-|TRBJ2-2
CSVETGFGTGELFF
TGCAGCGTTGAAACAGGATTTGGGACCGGGGAGCTGTTTTTT
>TRBV19|-|-|TRBJ2-5
CASSMTGRGETQYF
TGTGCCAGTAGTATGACCGGGAGAGGAGAGACCCAGTACTTC
>TRBV6-5|-|-|TRBJ1-4
CASSYWAGEKLFF
TGTGCCAGCAGTTATTGGGCCGGAGAAAAACTGTTTTTT
>TRBV7-8|TRBD2|-|TRBJ2-1
CASQTSGTYNEQFF
TGTGCCAGCCAGACTAGCGGGACCTACAATGAGCAGTTCTTC
>TRBV2|TRBD1|once|TRBJ1-1
CASSVVRGLTEAFF
TGTGCCAGCAGTGTAGTCAGGGGGCTCACTGAAGCTTTCTTT
>TRBV6-5|TRBD1|once|TRBJ1-2
CASSFGQGAADYGYTF
TGTGCCAGCAGTTTCGGACAGGGCGCAGCAGACTATGGCTACACCTTC
>TRBV18|-|-|TRBJ2-3
CASSPSTDTQYF
TGTGCCAGCTCCCCTAGCACAGATACGCAGTATTTT
>TRBV9|-|-|TRBJ1-2
CASSGDGYTF
TGTGCGAGTTCAGGGGATGGCTACACCTTC
>TRBV7-9|TRBD1|-|TRBJ2-2
CASSSTGSFAGELFF
TGTGCCAGCAGCTCGACAGGGTCTTTTGCCGGGGAGCTGTTTTTT
>TRBV14|-|once|TRBJ2-7
CASSRQPTSQQYF
TGTGCCAGCAGCCGACAACCAACTAGCCAGCAGTACTTC
>TRBV28|-|-|TRBJ2-5
CASSPGHREETQYF
TGTGCCAGCAGTCCCGGCCACCGGGAGGAGACCCAGTACTTC
>TRBV6-1|TRBD1|-|TRBJ2-7
CATDRGGYEQYF
TGTGCCACCGACAGGGGGGGTTACGAGCAGTACTTC
>TRBV4-1|-|-|TRBJ1-1
CASSQGARVGTEAFF
TGCGCCAGCAGCCAAGGCGCCCGGGTTGGCACTGAAGCTTTCTTT
>TRBV9|-|few|TRBJ2-5
CASSVMDTQETQYF
TGTGCCAGCAGCGTAATGGACACCCAAGAGACCCAGTACTTC
>TRBV5-1|TRBD2|-|TRBJ2-3
CASSLGPGTSGASTDTQYF
TGCGCCAGCAGCTTGGGTCCCGGGACTAGCGGGGCTAGCACAGATACGCAGTATTTT
>TRBV4-1|TRBD1|-|TRBJ1-5
CASSPGQVSNQPQHF
TGCGCCAGCAGCCCTGGACAGGTGAGCAATCAGCCCCAGCATTTT
>TRBV10-3|-|-|TRBJ2-7
CATQTQGYEQYF
TGTGCCACCCAGACCCAGGGCTACGAGCAGTACTTC
>TRBV7-2|-|once|TRBJ2-1
CASSPFAGSSYNEQFF
TGTGCCAGCAGCCCCTTTGCGGGGAGCTCCTACAATGAGCAGTTCTTC
>TRBV10-2|-|-|TRBJ2-7
CASSSDRPFSYEQYF
TGCGCCAGCAGCTCCGACAGGCCTTTCTCCTACGAGCAGTACTTC
>TRBV30|-|-|TRBJ2-4
CAWGLRERKNIQYF
TGTGCCTGGGGACTCCGGGAAAGAAAAAACATTCAGTACTTC
>TRBV25-1|-|-|TRBJ2-7
CASSEQALPYEQYF
TGTGCCAGCAGTGAGCAGGCACTTCCCTACGAGCAGTACTTC
>TRBV14|-|-|TRBJ2-1
CASSQSGFIEQFF
TGTGCCAGCAGCCAGAGCGGTTTCATTGAGCAGTTCTTC
>TRBV7-9|-|-|TRBJ2-2
CASSQLSGELFF
TGTGCCAGCAGCCAGTTGTCCGGGGAGCTGTTTTTT
>TRBV27|TRBD1|-|TRBJ1-2
CASSPDLRDRSYGYTF
TGTGCCAGCAGTCCGGACCTCCGGGACAGGAGCTATGGCTACACCTTC
>TRBV29-1|-|-|TRBJ2-1
CSVGLAYNEQFF
TGCAGCGTTGGGCTAGCCTACAATGAGCAGTTCTTC
>TRBV15|-|-|TRBJ2-1
CATSRGGDYNEQFF
TGTGCCACCAGCAGAGGGGGAGACTACAATGAGCAGTTCTTC
>TRBV28|TRBD1|-|TRBJ1-1
CASSQQGAEAFF
TGTGCCAGCAGTCAACAGGGGGCTGAAGCTTTCTTT
>TRBV28|-|few|TRBJ1-5
CASSLPGTQNQPQHF
TGTGCCAGCAGTTTACCTGGGACACAGAATCAGCCCCAGCATTTT
>TRBV27|TRBD2|-|TRBJ2-1
CASSTGTSPLNEQFF
TGTGCCAGCAGCACCGGGACTAGCCCCCTCAATGAGCAGTTCTTC
>TRBV28|TRBD1|-|TRBJ2-3
CASSFWGQFTDTQYF
TGTGCCAGCAGTTTCTGGGGACAGTTCACAGATACGCAGTATTTT
>TRBV29-1|TRBD2|-|TRBJ2-7
CSVEALGTSGSFYEQYF
TGCAGCGTTGAAGCCTTGGGGACTAGCGGGAGTTTCTACGAGCAGTACTTC
>TRBV14|TRBD1|once|TRBJ1-2
CASSRYQGGGYTF
TGTGCCAGCAGCCGCTATCAGGGGGGCGGCTACACCTTC